This passage covers 25 T cell receptor beta chains from one sample sequenced in a study of neoadjuvant nivolumab and ipilimumab in lung cancer. Some clones are missing from TCRdb's copy, which holds only in-frame ones; the method was immunoSEQ multiplex PCR. Among approximately 9,300 clones, approximately 71% were seen once, and the ten largest hold 6% to 8%. The source material was tumor tissue, sampled after neoadjuvant nivolumab, alone or with ipilimumab, at or shortly before surgery. Receptors were obtained from an adult with non-small cell lung cancer. Some clones in this sample may be carry-over from other donors' samples.

The V call is TRBV7-2, the J call TRBJ1-2; TRBD1 agrees at 10 bases. Trimming took 5 bases from V and 4 from J; bases not matched to a gene: 10. CDR1 is SGHTA, CDR2 FQGNSA, per germline. The CDR3 is made up of 16 amino acids. This chain's CDR3 is CASSPGQGVFGYGYTF. CDR3 nucleotides: TGTGCCAGCAGCCCAGGACAGGGGGTTTTCGGCTATGGCTACACCTTC.

This chain links TRBV25-1 with TRBJ1-1; maybe TRBD1 (5 bases). From germline, CDR1 is MGHDK and CDR2 SYGVNS. V lost 3 bases and J lost 6, with 14 bases in between. The CDR3 is 14 residues long. CDR3 nucleotide sequence: TGTGCCAGCAGTGAGGCAGGGTTAGGCGCTGAAGCTTTCTTT. Amino acids: CASSEAGLGAEAFF. Using reference TRBV25-1 and TRBJ1-1 for the parts outside the CDR3, the full variable domain is EADIYQTPRYLVIGTGKKITLECSQTMGHDKMYWYQQDPGMELHLIHYSYGVNSTEKGDLSSESTVSRIRTEHFPLTLESARPSHTSQYLCASSEAGLGAEAFFGQGTRLTVV.

The table lists this clone with a few counts. The chain joins TRBV6-5 to TRBJ1-1; D is perhaps TRBD1 (5 bases). Trimming shortened V by 7 bases and J by 1 base, and 13 bases separated the two germline ends. This CDR3 has 14 residues. Germline V CDR1 and CDR2: MNHEY, SVGAGI. The CDR3 sequence: CASTPRTGNTEAFF. The CDR3, as DNA: TGTGCCAGCACCCCCCGTACAGGGAACACTGAAGCTTTCTTT.

The rearrangement joins TRBV6-6 to TRBJ2-7; TRBD1 matches at 8 bases. The CDR3 runs 14 residues. J was trimmed by 3 bases and V by 5 bases; bases with no gene match: 6. Germline CDR1 is MNHNY and CDR2 is SVGAGI (reference sequence). CDR3 in DNA: TGTGCCAGCAGTGGGGGACAGGTCCTCTACGAGCAGTACTTC. This translates into CASSGGQVLYEQYF.

The chain couples TRBV7-2 to TRBJ2-5; 12 bases align to TRBD1. V lost 3 bases, J lost 4 bases, and 9 bases stayed unmatched. This CDR3 has 17 amino acids. The germline gives CDR1 SGHTA, CDR2 FQGNSA. CDR3 bases: TGTGCCAGCAGCTTTGGGACAGGGGGCGCCCTAAGAGAGACCCAGTACTTC. This encodes CASSFGTGGALRETQYF.

The rearrangement links TRBV11-2 to TRBJ2-1; 10 positions match TRBD2. The CDR3 loop spans 15 amino acids. Germline values: CDR1 SGHAT, CDR2 FQNNGV. The V segment lost 0 bases and the J segment 8 bases; nucleotides outside the gene matches: 4. CDR3 DNA: TGTGCCAGCAGCTTAGAGGGGACTAGCGTGGATGAGCAGTTCTTC. It encodes CASSLEGTSVDEQFF.

This chain joins TRBV4-3 and TRBJ1-2; a possible D gene is TRBD1 (5 bases). The V and J ends lost 6 bases and 8 bases respectively, with 13 bases between them. The CDR3 runs 12 residues. CDR1 and CDR2 (germline): LGHNA, YSLEER. CDR3 coding DNA: TGCGCCAGCAGTCTGGGAGGGGCGGGCTACACCTTC. It specifies CASSLGGAGYTF.

The chain recombines TRBV7-2 with TRBJ1-2; 7 bases are a match to TRBD1. This CDR3 has 14 amino acids. With V trimmed by 4 bases and J by 4 bases, 6 bases remained unmatched. CDR1 is SGHTA, CDR2 FQGNSA, per germline. The CDR3, as DNA: TGTGCCAGCAGCTCTTACAGGGGATTCTATGGCTACACCTTC. Amino acids: CASSSYRGFYGYTF.

The V gene is TRBV30, the J gene TRBJ1-2, with D tentatively TRBD1 (5 bases). Germline V gives CDR1 GTSNPN, CDR2 SVGIG (reference sequence). The CDR3 contains 13 residues. Trimming cost V 1 base and J 5 bases, with 11 bases left between them. CDR3 nucleotide sequence: TGTGCCTGGAGTGGGTTAGGGGAATATGGCTACACCTTC. Protein product: CAWSGLGEYGYTF.

V usage is TRBV5-1 and J usage is TRBJ2-1, with TRBD2 as a possible D gene (5 bases). Trimming pared 5 bases from V and 4 bases from J, leaving 13 bases between. Germline V gene sequence: CDR1 SGHRS, CDR2 YFSETQ. There are 14 residues in the CDR3. For the CDR3, the DNA is TGCGCCAGCAGTGAAGAGGGCGTATACAATGAGCAGTTCTTC. It codes for CASSEEGVYNEQFF.

The chain joins TRBV18 to TRBJ1-3, with a possible D match to TRBD1 (5 bases). The germline gives CDR1 KGHSH, CDR2 LQKENI. Trimming removed 2 bases at V and 8 bases at J, with 16 bases between. This CDR3 spans 15 amino acids. The CDR3 loop reads CASSPFRGGLDTIYF. The CDR3 DNA reads TGTGCCAGCTCACCATTCCGGGGGGGTCTGGACACCATATATTTT. The whole variable domain, filled in from reference TRBV18 and TRBJ1-3, reads NAGVMQNPRHLVRRRGQEARLRCSPMKGHSHVYWYRQLPEEGLKFMVYLQKENIIDESGMPKERFSAEFPKEGPSILRIQQVVRGDSAAYFCASSPFRGGLDTIYFGEGSWLTVV.

This chain joins TRBV7-2 and TRBJ1-2; D perhaps matches TRBD1 (5 bases). The ends were cut back, 0 bases at V and 7 bases at J, with 9 bases in the middle. CDR1 is SGHTA and CDR2 is FQGNSA in the germline V gene. The CDR3 has 13 amino acids. CDR3 loop: CASSLAGDVGYTF. The DNA of the CDR3 is TGTGCCAGCAGCTTAGCAGGGGATGTTGGCTACACCTTC. The entire variable domain, with the rest obtained from reference TRBV7-2 and TRBJ1-2, is as follows: GAGVSQSPSNKVTEKGKDVELRCDPISGHTALYWYRQSLGQGLEFLIYFQGNSAPDKSGLPSDRFSAERTGGSVSTLTIQRTQQEDSAVYLCASSLAGDVGYTFGSGTRLTVV.

V gene TRBV11-2 combines with J gene TRBJ1-5, with D possibly being TRBD1 (6 bases). V lost 2 bases, J lost 0 bases, and 8 bases lay in between. CDR3 length equals 15 residues. Germline V gene sequence: CDR1 SGHAT, CDR2 FQNNGV. The CDR3 DNA reads TGTGCCAGCAGCTTATCAGGGGATAGCAATCAGCCCCAGCATTTT. This encodes CASSLSGDSNQPQHF.

The V gene is TRBV5-1, the J gene TRBJ1-1; a possible D gene is TRBD1 (5 bases). CDR3 length: 15 residues. Germline V gene lookup returns CDR1 SGHRS and CDR2 YFSETQ. Trimming shortened V by 1 base and J by 1 base, and 11 bases separated the two germline ends. DNA for the CDR3: TGCGCCAGCAGCTTGCAGGGTTGGGGGAACACTGAAGCTTTCTTT. It encodes CASSLQGWGNTEAFF.

V gene TRBV7-9 combines with J gene TRBJ1-2; D unresolved. V lost 4 bases to trimming and J lost 2 bases, with 2 bases between them. Germline V gene sequence: CDR1 SEHNR, CDR2 FQNEAQ (reference sequence). The CDR3 sequence is 11 residues long. The CDR3 DNA follows: TGTGCCAGCAGCTCGAACTATGGCTACACCTTC. As protein: CASSSNYGYTF.

The rearrangement joins TRBV6-5 to TRBJ2-7; TRBD1 agrees at 7 bases. The CDR3 consists of 14 residues. Germline V gene sequence: CDR1 MNHEY, CDR2 SVGAGI. The V segment lost 5 bases and the J segment 6 bases; nucleotides outside the gene matches: 10. Written as DNA, the CDR3 is TGTGCCAGCAGTCGCGACAGGGACCGGGGCGAGCAGTACTTC. Translated, it gives CASSRDRDRGEQYF.

This clone was detected a few times. The chain is built from TRBV14 and TRBJ2-7; D might be TRBD2 (5 bases). Germline V gene lookup returns CDR1 SGHDN and CDR2 FVKESK. CDR3 length: 15 residues. V lost 0 bases and J 0 bases, leaving 9 bases between the germline ends. The CDR3 sequence: CASSQETRGSYEQYF. CDR3 bases: TGTGCCAGCAGCCAAGAAACACGGGGCTCCTACGAGCAGTACTTC.

This clone has just one count. This chain connects TRBV2 to TRBJ1-2, with no clear D. V gave up 7 bases and J gave up 7 bases, with 13 bases separating them. Germline CDR1 SNHLY, CDR2 FYNNEI. CDR3 length: 12 residues. CDR3 protein: CASTRAKGGYTF. Here the CDR3 DNA reads TGTGCCAGCACCCGGGCCAAGGGTGGCTACACCTTC.

This clone occurred once. At one end, the junction sequence differs from germline, possibly due to a read error. The chain joins TRBV2 to TRBJ2-7; TRBD1 agrees at 7 bases. Germline V gene lookup returns CDR1 SNHLY and CDR2 FYNNEI. The CDR3 is 11 residues long. In nucleotides, the CDR3 is TGTGCCAGCAAGACGGACAGGCCGCTTCACTTC. Translation: CASKTDRPLHF.

This chain connects TRBV18 to TRBJ1-2; 7 bases line up with TRBD1. The CDR3 sequence is 16 residues long. With V trimmed by 0 bases and J by 5 bases, 9 bases remained unmatched. From germline, CDR1 is KGHSH and CDR2 LQKENI. For the CDR3, the DNA is TGTGCCAGCTCACCACCACAGGGGCCTCAGGGGTATGGCTACACCTTC. This codes for CASSPPQGPQGYGYTF.

The V gene is TRBV18, the J gene TRBJ2-3; no definite D call. CDR1 and CDR2 (germline): KGHSH, LQKENI. The CDR3 length is 14 residues. Deletions cut 11 bases from V and 3 bases from J, with 18 bases between. The CDR3 coding sequence is TGTGCCTCTTATGGATCTAGGTCAACAGATACGCAGTATTTT. Translation: CASYGSRSTDTQYF.

This clone was detected a few times. DNA of the CDR3: TGTGCCAGCAGCTTAGGGGGGGACAAAGAGACCCAGTACTTC. Its translation: CASSLGGDKETQYF. V and J are TRBV7-2 and TRBJ2-5; D might be TRBD1 or TRBD2, each matching 6 bases. The CDR3 has 14 amino acids. Per germline, CDR1 SGHTA and CDR2 FQGNSA. V gave up 1 base and J gave up 3 bases, with 9 bases separating them.

The rearrangement uses TRBV5-6 and TRBJ2-3, with a weak D call TRBD2 (6 bases). The CDR3 runs to 18 residues. The germline CDR1 and CDR2 sequences are SGHDT and YYEEEE. The V gene lost 4 bases and the J gene lost 0 bases, with 21 bases spanning the gap. As DNA, the CDR3 is TGTGCCAGCAGCGCCACCTCCGGGCGGGGCTCTAGCACAGATACGCAGTATTTT. It encodes CASSATSGRGSSTDTQYF. The full variable domain, rest sourced from reference TRBV5-6 and TRBJ2-3, is DAGVTQSPTHLIKTRGQQVTLRCSPKSGHDTVSWYQQALGQGPQFIFQYYEEEERQRGNFPDRFSGHQFPNYSSELNVNALLLGDSALYLCASSATSGRGSSTDTQYFGPGTRLTVL.

The CDR3, as DNA: TGCGCCAGCAGCCAAGAAGCAGGGTCTTATCAGCCCCAGCATTTT. This gives the protein CASSQEAGSYQPQHF. The chain recombines TRBV4-3 with TRBJ1-5; perhaps TRBD1 as D (5 bases). In germline, CDR1 is LGHNA, CDR2 YSLEER. This CDR3 is 15 amino acids long. V was cut by 0 bases and J by 5 bases, with 11 bases left in between.

This clone has only one observation. This chain uses TRBV6-5 with TRBJ2-7, with D possibly being TRBD1 (5 bases). There are 11 residues in the CDR3. V gave up 2 bases and J gave up 6 bases, with 5 bases separating them. CDR1 and CDR2 (germline): MNHEY, SVGAGI. The CDR3 spells CASSYTGEQYF. The CDR3 bases are TGTGCCAGCAGTTACACAGGCGAGCAGTACTTC.